This TCR beta chain was documented in a study of cytomegalovirus exposure and HLA in healthy donors. Germline V CDR1 and CDR2: MNHNS, SASEGT. With 8 bases removed from V and 3 bases from J, the gap between germline ends came to 13 bases. The length of the CDR3 is 13 residues. As to this clone: Its antigen is unidentified.

Study-level points and caveats: Reportedly, cytomegalovirus status was diagnosed with high sensitivity and specificity. There was a cluster of highly shared sequence variants that was likely a sequencing artifact. Later work found that TCR association rates differed between HLA loci; DRB1 had the most and HLA-C the fewest.

Vbeta (60) and Jbeta (13) primers were used in the PCR. Assay used: immunoSEQ multiplex PCR; TCRdb lists only in-frame clones, some missing. The table shows tens of thousands of clones, with 55% to 75% occurring only once. The chain has TRBV6-1 and TRBJ1-1, with TRBD1 as a possible D gene (5 bases). This TCR came from a woman in her 30s in good health and CMV-seronegative. Material for sequencing was PBMCs. The CDR3, as DNA: TGTGCCAGCTGTTCGCAAGGGGACACTGAAGCTTTCTTT. This codes for CASCSQGDTEAFF.